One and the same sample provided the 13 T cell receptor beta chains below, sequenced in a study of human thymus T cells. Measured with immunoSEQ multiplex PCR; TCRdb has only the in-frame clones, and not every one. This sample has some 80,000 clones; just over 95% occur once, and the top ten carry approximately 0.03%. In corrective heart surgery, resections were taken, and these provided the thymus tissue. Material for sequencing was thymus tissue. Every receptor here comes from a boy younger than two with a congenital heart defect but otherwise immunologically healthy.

DNA for the CDR3: TGTGCCAGCAGCTTAGGGGTTGAGGGAATGAACACTGAAGCTTTCTTT. It encodes CASSLGVEGMNTEAFF. The J gene is TRBJ1-1, the V gene TRBV7-2; no clear D. CDR1 and CDR2 (germline): SGHTA, FQGNSA. The V and J ends lost 1 base and 0 bases respectively, with 12 bases between them. The CDR3 loop spans 16 amino acids.

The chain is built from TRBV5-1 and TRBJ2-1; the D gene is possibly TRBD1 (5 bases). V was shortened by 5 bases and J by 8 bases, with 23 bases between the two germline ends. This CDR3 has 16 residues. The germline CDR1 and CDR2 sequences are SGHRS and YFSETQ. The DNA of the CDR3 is TGCGCCAGCAGGCAGAAAAACCTCAGGGTCGGGCATGAGCAGTTCTTC. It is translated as CASRQKNLRVGHEQFF.

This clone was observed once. In DNA, the CDR3 is TGCGCCAGCAGCCAAGACCCTAGCCGCCGCTCCTACAATGAGCAGTTCTTC. This translates into CASSQDPSRRSYNEQFF. The chain uses TRBV4-1 and TRBJ2-1; TRBD2 is a possible D gene (5 bases). The CDR3 runs 17 residues. Trimming left V 0 bases short and J 0 bases short, with 12 bases between. Per the germline V gene, CDR1 is MGHRA and CDR2 is YSYEKL.

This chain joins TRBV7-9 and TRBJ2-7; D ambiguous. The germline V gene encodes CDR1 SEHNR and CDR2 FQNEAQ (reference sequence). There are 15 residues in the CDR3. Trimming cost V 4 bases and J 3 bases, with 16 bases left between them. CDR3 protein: CASSSLSDGDYEQYF. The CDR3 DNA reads TGTGCCAGCAGCTCACTCTCGGACGGCGACTACGAGCAGTACTTC.

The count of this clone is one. CDR3 residues: CASSLETSGSLNEQYF. In nucleotides, the CDR3 is TGTGCCAGCAGCTTGGAAACTAGCGGGTCCCTGAACGAGCAGTACTTC. The J gene is TRBJ2-7, the V gene TRBV5-8, with 9 bases fitting TRBD2. The germline CDR1 and CDR2 sequences are SGHTS and YDEGEE. V gave up 0 bases and J gave up 5 bases; unmatched junction bases: 9. The CDR3 extends over 16 amino acids.

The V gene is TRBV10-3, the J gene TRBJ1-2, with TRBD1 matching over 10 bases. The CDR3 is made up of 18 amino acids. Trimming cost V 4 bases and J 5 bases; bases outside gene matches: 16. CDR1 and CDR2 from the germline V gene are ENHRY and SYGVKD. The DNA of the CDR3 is TGTGCCATCAGTGGCCAAGGGACAGGGGAGCCCCCGAGGTATGGCTACACCTTC. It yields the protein CAISGQGTGEPPRYGYTF.

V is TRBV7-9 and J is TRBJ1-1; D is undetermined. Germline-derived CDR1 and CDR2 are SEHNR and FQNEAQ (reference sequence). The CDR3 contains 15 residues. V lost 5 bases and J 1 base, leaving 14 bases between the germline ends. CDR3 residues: CASSLKPRKNTEAFF. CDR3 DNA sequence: TGTGCCAGCAGCCTCAAGCCCAGGAAGAACACTGAAGCTTTCTTT.

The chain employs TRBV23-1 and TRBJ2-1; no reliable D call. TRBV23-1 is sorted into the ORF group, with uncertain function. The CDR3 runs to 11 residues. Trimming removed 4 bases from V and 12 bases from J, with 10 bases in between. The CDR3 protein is CASSPRFGQFF. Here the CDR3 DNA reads TGCGCCAGCAGTCCAAGATTTGGGCAGTTCTTC.

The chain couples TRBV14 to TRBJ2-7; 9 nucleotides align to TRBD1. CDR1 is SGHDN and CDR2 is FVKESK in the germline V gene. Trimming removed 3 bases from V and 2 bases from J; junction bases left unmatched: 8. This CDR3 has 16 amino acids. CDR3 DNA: TGTGCCAGCAGCCACCACGGGGGACAGGGAACCTACGAGCAGTACTTC. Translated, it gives CASSHHGGQGTYEQYF.

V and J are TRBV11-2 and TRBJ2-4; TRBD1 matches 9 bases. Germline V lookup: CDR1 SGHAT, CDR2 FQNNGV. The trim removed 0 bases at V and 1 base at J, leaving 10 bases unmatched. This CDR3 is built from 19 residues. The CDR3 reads CASSLEKGQGCVAKNIQYF. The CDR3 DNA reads TGTGCCAGCAGCTTAGAGAAGGGACAGGGATGTGTGGCCAAAAACATTCAGTACTTC.

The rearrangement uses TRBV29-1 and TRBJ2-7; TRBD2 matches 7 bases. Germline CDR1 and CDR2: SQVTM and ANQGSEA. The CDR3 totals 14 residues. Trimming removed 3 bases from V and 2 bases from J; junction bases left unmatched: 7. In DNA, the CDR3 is TGCAGCGTTGAGGGTCTAGCGGACGCCTACGAGCAGTACTTC. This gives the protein CSVEGLADAYEQYF.

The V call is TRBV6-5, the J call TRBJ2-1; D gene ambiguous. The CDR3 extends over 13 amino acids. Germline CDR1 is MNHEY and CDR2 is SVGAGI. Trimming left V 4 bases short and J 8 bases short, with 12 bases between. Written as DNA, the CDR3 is TGTGCCAGCAGTTCCTGGCAGCTCGATGAGCAGTTCTTC. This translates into CASSSWQLDEQFF.

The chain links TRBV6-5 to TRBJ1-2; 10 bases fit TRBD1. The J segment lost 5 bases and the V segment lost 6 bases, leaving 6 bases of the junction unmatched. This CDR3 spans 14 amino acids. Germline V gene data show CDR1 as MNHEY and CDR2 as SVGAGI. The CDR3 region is CASRAGQGGYGYTF. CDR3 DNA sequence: TGTGCCAGCAGGGCCGGACAGGGGGGGTATGGCTACACCTTC.